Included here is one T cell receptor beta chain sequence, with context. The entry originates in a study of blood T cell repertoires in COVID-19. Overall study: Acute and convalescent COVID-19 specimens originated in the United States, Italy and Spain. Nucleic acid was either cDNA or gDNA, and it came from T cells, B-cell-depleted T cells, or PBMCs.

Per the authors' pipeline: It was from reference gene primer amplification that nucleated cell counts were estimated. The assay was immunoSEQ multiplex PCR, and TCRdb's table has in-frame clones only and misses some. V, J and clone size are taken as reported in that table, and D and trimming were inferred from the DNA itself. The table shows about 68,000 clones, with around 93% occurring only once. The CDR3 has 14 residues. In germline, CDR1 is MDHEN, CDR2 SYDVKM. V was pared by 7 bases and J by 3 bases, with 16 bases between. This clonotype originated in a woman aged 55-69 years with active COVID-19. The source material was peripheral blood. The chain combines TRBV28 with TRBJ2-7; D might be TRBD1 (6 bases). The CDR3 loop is CASIERGKYYEQYF. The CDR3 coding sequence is TGTGCCAGCATCGAAAGGGGGAAATACTACGAGCAGTACTTC.